Listed below are T cell receptor beta chains from one sample, sequenced in a study of T cell repertoires in cytomegalovirus infection. In TCRdb, the reads were re-called with MiXCR into one record per CDR3 protein. The table lists approximately 770,000 distinct CDR3 sequences, 25% to 35% of them singletons. The antigens for these receptors are not known. Sequenced material: cultured CD8+ T cells from PBMCs, taken from culture after CMV antigen stimulation. These receptors all come from a human donor in good health (CMV status not recorded). Some clones in this sample may be carry-over from other donors' samples. Each CDR3 is given with its conserved first and last residue. Fields, in order: clone size, D gene, J gene, V gene, CDR3 protein, CDR3 DNA. D genes are given only for firm matches. Size is stated for part of the rows, as once, few or many counts, or as a class when the clone is expanded.

clone size: few
D gene: .
J gene: TRBJ2-1
V gene: TRBV7-9
CDR3 protein: CASSPKEFQGSHEQFF
CDR3 DNA: TGTGCCAGCAGCCCTAAAGAGTTTCAGGGTTCCCATGAGCAGTTCTTC

clone size: .
D gene: .
J gene: TRBJ2-1
V gene: TRBV28
CDR3 protein: CASSSRRGPTNRGVDEQFF
CDR3 DNA: TGTGCCAGCAGCTCCCGCCGGGGGCCTACCAACCGGGGAGTGGATGAGCAGTTCTTC

clone size: few
D gene: TRBD1
J gene: TRBJ1-6
V gene: TRBV7-6
CDR3 protein: CASSPAGLGGFSSYNSPLHF
CDR3 DNA: TGTGCCAGCAGCCCAGCGGGGTTAGGGGGCTTTAGCTCCTATAATTCACCCCTCCACTTT

clone size: few
D gene: TRBD1
J gene: TRBJ2-5
V gene: TRBV6-2/TRBV6-3
CDR3 protein: CASIQGAYETQYF
CDR3 DNA: TGTGCCAGCATTCAGGGGGCTTATGAGACCCAGTACTTC

clone size: few
D gene: TRBD1
J gene: TRBJ1-4
V gene: TRBV4-1
CDR3 protein: CASSQSGQLNEKLFF
CDR3 DNA: TGCGCCAGCAGCCAGTCGGGACAGTTGAATGAAAAACTGTTTTTT

clone size: few
D gene: .
J gene: TRBJ1-1
V gene: TRBV9
CDR3 protein: CASSVGIQGYNTEAFF
CDR3 DNA: TGTGCCAGCAGCGTAGGGATACAGGGTTACAACACTGAAGCTTTCTTT

clone size: .
D gene: TRBD2
J gene: TRBJ2-7
V gene: TRBV27
CDR3 protein: CASSKRLASYEQYF
CDR3 DNA: TGTGCCAGCAGTAAACGACTAGCGAGCTACGAGCAGTACTTC

clone size: many
D gene: TRBD2
J gene: TRBJ2-1
V gene: TRBV7-9
CDR3 protein: CASSTGLAPYNEQFF
CDR3 DNA: TGTGCCAGCAGCACGGGACTAGCGCCTTACAATGAGCAGTTCTTC

clone size: .
D gene: .
J gene: TRBJ2-2
V gene: TRBV19
CDR3 protein: CASTTPRQLSTGELFF
CDR3 DNA: TGTGCCAGTACTACACCGCGGCAGCTTAGCACCGGGGAGCTGTTTTTT

clone size: .
D gene: .
J gene: TRBJ2-1
V gene: TRBV7-8
CDR3 protein: CACSTFVTGSDEQFF
CDR3 DNA: TGTGCCTGCAGCACCTTTGTAACAGGATCCGATGAGCAGTTCTTC

clone size: many
D gene: TRBD2
J gene: TRBJ2-1
V gene: TRBV19
CDR3 protein: CASSIAGGPYNEQFF
CDR3 DNA: TGTGCCAGCAGTATAGCGGGGGGGCCTTACAATGAGCAGTTCTTC

clone size: .
D gene: .
J gene: TRBJ2-5
V gene: TRBV13
CDR3 protein: CASSLVTGEIQETQYF
CDR3 DNA: TGTGCCAGCAGCTTAGTGACGGGGGAGATCCAAGAGACCCAGTACTTC

clone size: many
D gene: .
J gene: TRBJ2-2
V gene: TRBV6-1
CDR3 protein: CASSYREAGELFF
CDR3 DNA: TGTGCCAGCAGTTACAGGGAGGCCGGGGAGCTGTTTTTT

clone size: medium-sized
D gene: TRBD1
J gene: TRBJ2-2
V gene: TRBV7-2
CDR3 protein: CASRPDRVVLAGELFF
CDR3 DNA: TGTGCCAGCAGACCGGACAGGGTAGTACTAGCCGGGGAGCTGTTTTTT

clone size: .
D gene: TRBD1
J gene: TRBJ2-3
V gene: TRBV12-3/TRBV12-4
CDR3 protein: CASSLTGPTDTQYF
CDR3 DNA: TGTGCCAGCAGTTTGACAGGGCCCACAGATACGCAGTATTTT

clone size: once
D gene: .
J gene: TRBJ1-5
V gene: TRBV19
CDR3 protein: CASSSLTGPGQPQHF
CDR3 DNA: TGTGCCAGTAGCTCTTTGACAGGACCAGGTCAGCCCCAGCATTTT

clone size: .
D gene: .
J gene: TRBJ2-2
V gene: TRBV7-9
CDR3 protein: CASSGDGGDTGELFF
CDR3 DNA: TGTGCCAGCAGCGGGGATGGGGGCGACACCGGGGAGCTGTTTTTT

clone size: few
D gene: .
J gene: TRBJ2-1
V gene: TRBV11-2
CDR3 protein: CASSRAGVLSSYNEQFF
CDR3 DNA: TGTGCCAGCAGCAGAGCCGGGGTACTTAGCTCCTACAATGAGCAGTTCTTC

clone size: many
D gene: .
J gene: TRBJ2-1
V gene: TRBV5-4
CDR3 protein: CASSWDLNEQFF
CDR3 DNA: TGTGCCAGCAGCTGGGACTTAAATGAGCAGTTCTTC

clone size: few
D gene: .
J gene: TRBJ1-5
V gene: TRBV28
CDR3 protein: CASIYRASNQPQHF
CDR3 DNA: TGTGCCAGCATTTACAGGGCGAGCAATCAGCCCCAGCATTTT

clone size: .
D gene: .
J gene: TRBJ2-2
V gene: TRBV23-1
CDR3 protein: CASRRQPNTGELFF
CDR3 DNA: TGCGCCAGCAGACGACAGCCGAACACCGGGGAGCTGTTTTTT

clone size: many
D gene: TRBD2
J gene: TRBJ2-5
V gene: TRBV7-2
CDR3 protein: CASSSLAGGPQETQYF
CDR3 DNA: TGTGCCAGCAGCTCACTAGCGGGGGGCCCCCAAGAGACCCAGTACTTC

clone size: .
D gene: TRBD1
J gene: TRBJ2-1
V gene: TRBV7-9
CDR3 protein: CASSSSYRGREDEQFF
CDR3 DNA: TGTGCCAGCAGCTCCTCATACAGGGGGCGCGAGGATGAGCAGTTCTTC

clone size: few
D gene: TRBD2
J gene: TRBJ2-1
V gene: TRBV7-8
CDR3 protein: CASSLNGGAYNEQFF
CDR3 DNA: TGTGCCAGCAGCTTAAACGGGGGGGCCTACAATGAGCAGTTCTTC

clone size: few
D gene: .
J gene: TRBJ2-7
V gene: TRBV10-3
CDR3 protein: CAISELAGVTYEQYF
CDR3 DNA: TGTGCCATCAGTGAGTTGGCAGGGGTGACCTACGAGCAGTACTTC

clone size: many
D gene: TRBD1
J gene: TRBJ1-2
V gene: TRBV7-2
CDR3 protein: CASSFRDRGVEVFGYTF
CDR3 DNA: TGTGCCAGCAGCTTCCGGGACAGGGGTGTGGAAGTATTTGGCTACACCTTC

clone size: .
D gene: .
J gene: TRBJ2-5
V gene: TRBV6-1
CDR3 protein: CASSEEWDLETQYF
CDR3 DNA: TGTGCCAGCAGTGAAGAATGGGATCTCGAGACCCAGTACTTC

clone size: .
D gene: TRBD2
J gene: TRBJ2-1
V gene: TRBV6-5
CDR3 protein: CASRPGTSGDNEQFF
CDR3 DNA: TGTGCCAGCAGGCCTGGGACTAGCGGGGACAATGAGCAGTTCTTC

clone size: once
D gene: .
J gene: TRBJ2-2
V gene: TRBV6-5
CDR3 protein: CASSYPPPGAGTGELFF
CDR3 DNA: TGTGCCAGCAGTTACCCGCCCCCAGGGGCGGGCACCGGGGAGCTGTTTTTT

clone size: .
D gene: TRBD2
J gene: TRBJ2-3
V gene: TRBV5-6
CDR3 protein: CASSLLAATPRHTRYF
CDR3 DNA: TGTGCCAGCAGTCTTCTAGCGGCGACCCCTCGGCACACGCGGTATTTT

clone size: .
D gene: TRBD2
J gene: TRBJ2-1
V gene: TRBV5-6
CDR3 protein: CASSGRVPPGREQFF
CDR3 DNA: TGTGCCAGCAGCGGGAGGGTCCCTCCAGGCAGGGAGCAGTTCTTC

clone size: .
D gene: TRBD1
J gene: TRBJ2-7
V gene: TRBV19
CDR3 protein: CASSLRTGGFYEQYF
CDR3 DNA: TGTGCCAGTAGTCTCCGGACAGGGGGCTTCTACGAGCAGTACTTC

clone size: .
D gene: .
J gene: TRBJ2-1
V gene: TRBV5-1
CDR3 protein: CASSSVWQGGNEQFF
CDR3 DNA: TGCGCCAGCAGCTCCGTCTGGCAGGGGGGCAATGAGCAGTTCTTC

clone size: .
D gene: TRBD1
J gene: TRBJ2-1
V gene: TRBV4-1
CDR3 protein: CASSYGTGSSYNEQFF
CDR3 DNA: TGCGCCAGCAGCTATGGGACAGGGAGCTCCTACAATGAGCAGTTCTTC

clone size: few
D gene: TRBD1
J gene: TRBJ1-1
V gene: TRBV27
CDR3 protein: CASRKPGGLTEAFF
CDR3 DNA: TGTGCCAGCAGAAAGCCAGGGGGCTTAACTGAAGCTTTCTTT

clone size: .
D gene: TRBD1
J gene: TRBJ1-5
V gene: TRBV5-5
CDR3 protein: CASSLADRGGNQPQHF
CDR3 DNA: TGTGCCAGCAGCTTGGCCGACAGGGGTGGCAATCAGCCCCAGCATTTT

clone size: .
D gene: .
J gene: TRBJ2-3
V gene: TRBV13
CDR3 protein: CASSLASPSTDTQYF
CDR3 DNA: TGTGCCAGCAGCTTAGCCTCCCCTAGCACAGATACGCAGTATTTT

clone size: .
D gene: TRBD1
J gene: TRBJ1-5
V gene: TRBV12-3/TRBV12-4
CDR3 protein: CASSSPGQGFHQPQHF
CDR3 DNA: TGTGCCAGCAGTTCCCCGGGACAGGGCTTTCATCAGCCCCAGCATTTT

clone size: .
D gene: TRBD1
J gene: TRBJ2-4
V gene: TRBV7-2
CDR3 protein: CASSPTGGTNIQYF
CDR3 DNA: TGTGCCAGCAGCCCAACAGGGGGCACAAACATTCAGTACTTC

clone size: many
D gene: TRBD1
J gene: TRBJ2-1
V gene: TRBV28
CDR3 protein: CATRTGPHEQFF
CDR3 DNA: TGTGCCACCAGGACAGGTCCGCATGAGCAGTTCTTC

clone size: .
D gene: .
J gene: TRBJ2-3
V gene: TRBV6-6
CDR3 protein: CASSYSSGVTVTRTDTQYF
CDR3 DNA: TGTGCCAGCAGTTACTCAAGTGGGGTTACAGTGACCCGCACAGATACGCAGTATTTT

clone size: many
D gene: .
J gene: TRBJ1-3
V gene: TRBV27
CDR3 protein: CASSFSSGVGNTIYF
CDR3 DNA: TGTGCCAGCAGTTTCTCTTCAGGGGTGGGAAACACCATATATTTT

clone size: few
D gene: .
J gene: TRBJ2-2
V gene: TRBV6-5
CDR3 protein: CASSYSVGGELFF
CDR3 DNA: TGTGCCAGCAGTTACTCGGTCGGCGGGGAGCTGTTTTTT

clone size: .
D gene: .
J gene: TRBJ1-1
V gene: TRBV20-1
CDR3 protein: CSAPGRKRMTEAFF
CDR3 DNA: TGCAGTGCTCCAGGACGGAAAAGGATGACTGAAGCTTTCTTT

clone size: few
D gene: .
J gene: TRBJ2-2
V gene: TRBV5-1
CDR3 protein: CASSWAESLNTGELFF
CDR3 DNA: TGCGCCAGCAGCTGGGCAGAGTCTCTGAACACCGGGGAGCTGTTTTTT

clone size: once
D gene: .
J gene: TRBJ2-3
V gene: TRBV15
CDR3 protein: CATSREGNGGYTDTQYF
CDR3 DNA: TGTGCCACCAGCAGAGAAGGGAACGGGGGTTACACAGATACGCAGTATTTT

clone size: .
D gene: TRBD2
J gene: TRBJ2-3
V gene: TRBV6-5
CDR3 protein: CASSELAQLGTDTQYF
CDR3 DNA: TGTGCCAGCAGCGAACTAGCGCAACTCGGCACAGATACGCAGTATTTT

clone size: .
D gene: .
J gene: TRBJ2-7
V gene: TRBV5-6
CDR3 protein: CASSLRSTGTYPYEQYF
CDR3 DNA: TGTGCCAGCAGCTTAAGGTCCACCGGGACCTATCCCTACGAGCAGTACTTC

clone size: .
D gene: .
J gene: TRBJ1-1
V gene: TRBV19
CDR3 protein: CASSSGVGTEAFF
CDR3 DNA: TGTGCCAGTAGCTCAGGGGTTGGCACTGAAGCTTTCTTT

clone size: many
D gene: .
J gene: TRBJ2-1
V gene: TRBV6-2/TRBV6-3
CDR3 protein: CASSYSPPYNEQFF
CDR3 DNA: TGTGCCAGCAGTTACTCCCCCCCCTACAATGAGCAGTTCTTC

clone size: .
D gene: .
J gene: TRBJ2-7
V gene: TRBV6-2/TRBV6-3
CDR3 protein: CASSYPGPSSYEQYF
CDR3 DNA: TGTGCCAGCAGTTACCCTGGGCCGAGCTCCTACGAGCAGTACTTC

clone size: .
D gene: .
J gene: TRBJ2-1
V gene: TRBV28
CDR3 protein: CASSLRDKNEQFF
CDR3 DNA: TGTGCCAGCAGTTTAAGGGACAAGAATGAGCAGTTCTTC

clone size: .
D gene: .
J gene: TRBJ1-1
V gene: TRBV6-6
CDR3 protein: CASSYSLGVSEAFF
CDR3 DNA: TGTGCCAGCAGTTACTCTTTAGGGGTATCTGAAGCTTTCTTT

clone size: .
D gene: TRBD2
J gene: TRBJ2-5
V gene: TRBV5-5
CDR3 protein: CASSLYGRETQYF
CDR3 DNA: TGTGCCAGCAGCTTATACGGGAGGGAGACCCAGTACTTC

clone size: many
D gene: .
J gene: TRBJ1-5
V gene: TRBV2
CDR3 protein: CASRPGFLNQPQHF
CDR3 DNA: TGTGCCAGCAGACCAGGGTTCCTCAATCAGCCCCAGCATTTT